These 16 T cell receptor beta chains originate from one sample sequenced in a study of OX40 agonist ivuxolimab in advanced cancers. Assay: immunoSEQ multiplex PCR; the TCRdb copy retains only in-frame clones and omits some. In the table there are about 66,000 clones, over 75% of which are singletons. The sequencing here drew on CD4+ or CD8+ T cells sorted from blood, taken in a trial of the OX40 agonist ivuxolimab. The receptors shown here come from an adult with an advanced solid tumor such as melanoma, head and neck, liver or kidney cancer.

CDR3 loop: CASSPHSGGAGGANVLTF. CDR3 nucleotide sequence: TGCGCCAGCAGCCCCCACAGCGGGGGGGCGGGTGGGGCCAACGTCCTGACTTTC. V and J are TRBV4-3 and TRBJ2-6, with TRBD2 matching over 10 bases. V dropped 4 bases and J dropped 3; count of bases not matched to a gene: 9. Germline CDR1 LGHNA, CDR2 YSLEER. This CDR3 region has 18 residues.

The J gene is TRBJ2-2, the V gene TRBV4-1; the D gene is possibly TRBD2 (5 bases). The CDR3 runs 16 residues. V lost 4 bases and J lost 5, with 17 bases in between. Germline loops: CDR1 MGHRA, CDR2 YSYEKL. The CDR3 DNA reads as TGCGCCAGCAGCCGTGGGTTCGGAGGCAAAACCGGGGAGCTGTTTTTT. Translating gives CASSRGFGGKTGELFF.

The chain has TRBV11-2 and TRBJ2-7; no firm D call. Deletions cut 0 bases from V and 3 bases from J, with 12 bases between. This CDR3 is 15 amino acids long. Germline CDR1 is SGHAT and CDR2 is FQNNGV. The CDR3 region has the DNA TGTGCCAGCAGCTTAGACCCCTCACAGAGCTACGAGCAGTACTTC. Protein product: CASSLDPSQSYEQYF.

V gene TRBV4-2 combines with J gene TRBJ1-5, with D possibly matching TRBD1 (5 bases). The germline V and J ends were trimmed by 1 base and 3 bases, with 10 bases remaining between them. The CDR3 spans 15 residues. Per germline, CDR1 LGHNA and CDR2 YNFKEQ. The CDR3 loop reads CASSQVSGTNQPQHF. Here the CDR3 DNA reads TGTGCCAGCAGCCAAGTGAGCGGGACCAATCAGCCCCAGCATTTT.

The chain joins TRBV27 to TRBJ1-6; D is unresolved. V was trimmed by 2 bases and J by 8 bases, leaving 13 bases between them. Germline loops: CDR1 MNHEY, CDR2 SMNVEV (reference sequence). This CDR3 comprises 15 residues. CDR3 sequence reads: CASSLSSVAHSPLHF. DNA for the CDR3: TGTGCCAGCAGTTTAAGTTCGGTGGCCCATTCACCCCTCCACTTT.

A remark on this clone: One end of the junction does not line up with germline, which may come from a read error. The V call is TRBV9, the J call TRBJ1-5; possible D gene TRBD1, 6 bases. Germline loops: CDR1 SGDLS, CDR2 YYNGEE. CDR3 length: 16 residues. CDR3 DNA: TGTGCCAGAAGCGTCAGCGGGGGGGGGCGCAATCAGCCCCAGCATTTT. It specifies CARSVSGGGRNQPQHF.

The V call is TRBV7-2, the J call TRBJ2-5; no reliable D call. The CDR3 contains 13 residues. Trimming pared 6 bases from V and 5 bases from J, leaving 13 bases between. Germline CDR1 reads SGHTA; CDR2 reads FQGNSA. Here the CDR3 reads CASSSGSAETQYF. The CDR3 coding sequence is TGTGCCAGCAGTTCTGGGTCGGCGGAGACCCAGTACTTC.

The V call is TRBV5-4, the J call TRBJ1-2; D uncertain. CDR3 length: 13 residues. Germline assignment: CDR1 SGHNT and CDR2 YYREEE (reference sequence). V lost 0 bases to trimming and J lost 8 bases, with 11 bases between them. CDR3 in amino acids: CASSLDTSYGYTF. Written as DNA, the CDR3 is TGTGCCAGCAGCTTGGACACTTCCTACGGCTACACCTTC.

The chain employs TRBV4-1 and TRBJ1-3; D remains ambiguous. Germline CDR1 and CDR2: MGHRA and YSYEKL. The ends were cut back, 4 bases at V and 1 base at J, with 8 bases in the middle. The CDR3 contains 14 residues. The chain's CDR3 is CASSPRASGNTIYF. In nucleotides, the CDR3 is TGCGCCAGCAGCCCCAGAGCATCTGGAAACACCATATATTTT.

The gene calls are TRBV18 and TRBJ2-7; a weak D match, TRBD2 (6 bases). Trimming took 3 bases from V and 0 from J, leaving 15 bases between them. The CDR3 contains 16 residues. Germline V CDR1 and CDR2: KGHSH, LQKENI. CDR3 sequence reads: CASSPPNGGFSYEQYF. The CDR3 DNA sequence: TGTGCCAGCTCACCTCCGAACGGGGGTTTCTCCTACGAGCAGTACTTC.

This chain joins TRBV7-9 and TRBJ2-5, with 7 bases aligning to TRBD2. The CDR3 extends over 12 amino acids. V dropped 8 bases and J dropped 2; count of bases not matched to a gene: 2. CDR1 is SEHNR and CDR2 is FQNEAQ in the germline V gene (reference sequence). In DNA form, the CDR3 reads TGTGCCAGCTCTAGCGGACAAGAGACCCAGTACTTC. It encodes CASSSGQETQYF.

In DNA, the CDR3 is TGTGCCAGCAGCTTGGTCGGTCTTCGGGGGAGCTCCTATAATTCACCCCTCCACTTT. It encodes CASSLVGLRGSSYNSPLHF. V and J are TRBV5-6 and TRBJ1-6; possibly TRBD1 for D (5 bases). The CDR3 is 19 residues long. In germline, CDR1 is SGHDT, CDR2 YYEEEE. V lost 0 bases and J 0 bases, leaving 16 bases between the germline ends.

In its sample, this clone was seen a few times. The rearrangement joins TRBV10-1 to TRBJ2-1, with D perhaps matching TRBD1 (6 bases). The germline gives CDR1 WNHNN, CDR2 SYGVQD (reference sequence). This CDR3 is 16 amino acids long. Trimming shortened V by 8 bases and J by 1 base, and 18 bases separated the two germline ends. The chain's CDR3 is CASAPDERGSYNEQFF. CDR3 coding DNA: TGCGCCAGCGCCCCCGACGAAAGGGGGTCCTACAATGAGCAGTTCTTC.

The rearrangement links TRBV7-2 to TRBJ2-2; D is perhaps TRBD1 (6 bases). Germline V gives CDR1 SGHTA, CDR2 FQGNSA. V shed 5 bases and J shed 6 bases, with 16 bases lying between them. The CDR3 contains 15 residues. The CDR3 sequence: CASSPYTGLAGELFF. The CDR3 DNA is TGTGCCAGCAGCCCCTATACAGGGTTGGCCGGGGAGCTGTTTTTT.

This clone was detected once. J is TRBJ1-1 and V is TRBV21-1; the table names TRBD1, a call not compared with the DNA. TRBV21-1 is termed a pseudogene. The CDR3 is 16 amino acids. CDR3 sequence reads: CASSKGQGRHNTEAFF. DNA of the CDR3: TGTGCCAGCAGCAAAGGGCAGGGCCGCCACAACACTGAAGCTTTCTTT.

This clone occurred once. The V call is TRBV28, the J call TRBJ1-1; D possibly corresponds to TRBD1 (5 bases). The CDR3 extends over 15 amino acids. V lost 4 bases, J lost 0 bases, and 12 bases lay in between. Germline values: CDR1 MDHEN, CDR2 SYDVKM. CDR3 loop: CASSWPGRMNTEAFF. Written as DNA, the CDR3 is TGTGCCAGCAGTTGGCCGGGACGGATGAACACTGAAGCTTTCTTT. The full variable domain, completed using reference TRBV28 and TRBJ1-1, is DVKVTQSSRYLVKRTGEKVFLECVQDMDHENMFWYRQDPGLGLRLIYFSYDVKMKEKGDIPEGYSVSREKKERFSLILESASTNQTSMYLCASSWPGRMNTEAFFGQGTRLTVV.